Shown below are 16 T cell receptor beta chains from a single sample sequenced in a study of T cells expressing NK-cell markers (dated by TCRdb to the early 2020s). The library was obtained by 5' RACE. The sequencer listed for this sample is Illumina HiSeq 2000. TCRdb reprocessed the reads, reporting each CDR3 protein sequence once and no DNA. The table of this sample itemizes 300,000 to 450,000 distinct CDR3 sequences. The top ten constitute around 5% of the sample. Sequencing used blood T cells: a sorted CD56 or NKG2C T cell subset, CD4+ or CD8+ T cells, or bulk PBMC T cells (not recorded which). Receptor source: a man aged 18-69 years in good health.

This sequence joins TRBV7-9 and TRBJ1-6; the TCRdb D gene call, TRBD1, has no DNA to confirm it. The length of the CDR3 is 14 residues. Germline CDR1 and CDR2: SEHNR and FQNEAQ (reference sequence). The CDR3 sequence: CASSQTGYNSPLHF.

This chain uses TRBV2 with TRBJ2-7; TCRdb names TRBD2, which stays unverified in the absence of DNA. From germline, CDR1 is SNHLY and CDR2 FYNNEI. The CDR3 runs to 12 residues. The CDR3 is CASSWDWREQYF.

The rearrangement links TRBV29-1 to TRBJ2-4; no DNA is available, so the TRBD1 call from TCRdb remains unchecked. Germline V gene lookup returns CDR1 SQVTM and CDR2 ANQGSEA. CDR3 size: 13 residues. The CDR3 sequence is CSVPGQDKNIQYF.

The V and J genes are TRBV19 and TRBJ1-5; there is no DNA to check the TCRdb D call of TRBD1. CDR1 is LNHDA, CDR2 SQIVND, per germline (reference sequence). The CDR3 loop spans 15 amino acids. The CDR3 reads CASSIQGTGVQPQHF.

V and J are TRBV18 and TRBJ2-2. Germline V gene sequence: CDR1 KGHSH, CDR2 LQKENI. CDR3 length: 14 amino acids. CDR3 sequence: CASSPPYETGELFF.

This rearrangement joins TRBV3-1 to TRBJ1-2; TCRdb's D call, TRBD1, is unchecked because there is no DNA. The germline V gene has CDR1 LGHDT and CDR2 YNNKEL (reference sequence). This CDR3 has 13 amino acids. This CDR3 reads CASSSGTAYGYTF. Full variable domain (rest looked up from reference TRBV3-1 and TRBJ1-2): DTAVSQTPKYLVTQMGNDKSIKCEQNLGHDTMYWYKQDSKKFLKIMFSYNNKELIINETVPNRFSPKSPDKAHLNLHINSLELGDSAVYFCASSSGTAYGYTFGSGTRLTVV.

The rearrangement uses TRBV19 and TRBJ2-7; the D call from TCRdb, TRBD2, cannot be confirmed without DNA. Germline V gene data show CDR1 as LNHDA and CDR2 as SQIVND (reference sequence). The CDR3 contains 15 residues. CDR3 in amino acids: CASSPSPNGGYEQYF.

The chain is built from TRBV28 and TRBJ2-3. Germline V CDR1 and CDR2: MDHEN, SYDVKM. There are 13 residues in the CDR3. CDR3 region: CASTTQSRGTQYF.

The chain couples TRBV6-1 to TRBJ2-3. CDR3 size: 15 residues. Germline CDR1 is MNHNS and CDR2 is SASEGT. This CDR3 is CASSASAVSADTQYF.

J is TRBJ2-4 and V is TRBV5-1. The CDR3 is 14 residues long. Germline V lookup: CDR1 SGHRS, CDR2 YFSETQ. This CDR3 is CASSDPEAKNIQYF.

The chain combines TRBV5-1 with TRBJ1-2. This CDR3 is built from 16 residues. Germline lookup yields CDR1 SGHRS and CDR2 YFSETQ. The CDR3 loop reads CASSLSRELANYGYTF.

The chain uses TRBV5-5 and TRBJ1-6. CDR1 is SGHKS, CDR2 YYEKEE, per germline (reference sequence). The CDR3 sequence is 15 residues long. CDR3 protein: CASSPYFSDNSPLHF.

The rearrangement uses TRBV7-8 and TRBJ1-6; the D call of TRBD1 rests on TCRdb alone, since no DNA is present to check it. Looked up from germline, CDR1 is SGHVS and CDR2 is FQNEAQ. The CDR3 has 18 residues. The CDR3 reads CASSLARLGDRHNSPLHF.

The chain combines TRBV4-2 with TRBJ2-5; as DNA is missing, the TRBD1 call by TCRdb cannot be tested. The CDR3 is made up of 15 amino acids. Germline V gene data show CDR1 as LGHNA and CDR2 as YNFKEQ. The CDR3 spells CASSQEQVGQETQYF.

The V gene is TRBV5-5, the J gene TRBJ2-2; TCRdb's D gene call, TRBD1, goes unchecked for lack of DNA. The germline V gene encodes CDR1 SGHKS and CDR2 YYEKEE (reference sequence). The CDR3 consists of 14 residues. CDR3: CASRFDRVTGELFF.

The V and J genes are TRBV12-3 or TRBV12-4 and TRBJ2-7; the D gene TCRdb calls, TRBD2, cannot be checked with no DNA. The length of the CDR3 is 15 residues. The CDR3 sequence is CASSRKGLGTYEQYF.